This TCR beta chain was identified during a study of regulatory and conventional T cells in breast cancer. TCRdb analysed the PCR reads with MiXCR anew, one entry per CDR3 protein. The repertoire includes around 16,000 distinct CDR3 sequences, approximately 35% of them detected once, and 1.6% sits in the top ten. Per germline, CDR1 SGHRS and CDR2 YFSETQ. Deletions cut 0 bases from V and 4 bases from J, with 2 bases between. This CDR3 has 11 amino acids. The TCR comes from a female donor in good health. Sequences were obtained from conventional T cells from blood. The chain links TRBV5-1 to TRBJ2-7; D gene unclear. CDR3 loop: CASSLEYEQYF. For the CDR3, the DNA is TGCGCCAGCAGCTTGGAATACGAGCAGTACTTC.